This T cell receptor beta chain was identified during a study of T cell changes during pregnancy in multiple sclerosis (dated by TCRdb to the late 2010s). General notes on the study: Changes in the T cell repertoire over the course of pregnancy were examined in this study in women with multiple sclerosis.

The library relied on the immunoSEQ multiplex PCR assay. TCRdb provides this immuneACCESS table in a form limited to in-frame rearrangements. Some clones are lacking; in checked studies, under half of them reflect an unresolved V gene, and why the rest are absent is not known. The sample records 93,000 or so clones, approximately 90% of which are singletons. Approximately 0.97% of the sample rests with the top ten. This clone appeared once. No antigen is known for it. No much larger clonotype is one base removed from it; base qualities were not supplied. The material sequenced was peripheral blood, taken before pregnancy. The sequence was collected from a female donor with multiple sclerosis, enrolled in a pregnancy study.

The CDR3 region has the sequence CASSTNRDRGGGANVLTF. The DNA sequence is TGTGCCAGTAGTACGAACCGGGACAGGGGTGGGGGGGCCAACGTCCTGACTTTC. The rearranged chain carries TRBV19 and TRBJ2-6, and 10 junction bases match TRBD1. The junction shows trimming of 4 bases on V and 4 bases on J, and the gene matches do not reach 10 bases of it. The CDR3, from cysteine to phenylalanine, totals 18 residues. CDR3 DNA is the only sequence kept; it has 54 bases, read in frame from the first base. As encoded in the germline V gene (reference sequence), CDR1 is LNHDA while CDR2 is SQIVND.